The clone carrying this T cell receptor (beta chain) occurred many times. As yet, its antigen is unknown. The data stem from a study of CD8+CD57+ T cells in acquired aplastic anemia. Whole-study context: Each DNA sample taken from sorted CD4+ and CD8+ cells came to about 3 ug on average. Study-wide findings and caveats: The number of CD8+ CDR3 sequences shared by patients and controls was twenty-nine.

For CDR3 and TCR beta VDJ profiling, genomic DNA was the template used. TCRdb re-called the reads through MiXCR, storing one row per CDR3 protein. The sample has about 220,000 distinct CDR3 sequences; approximately 35% are singletons. This sequence originates from a human donor in good health, serving as a control. Sequenced material: sorted CD4+, CD8+, or CD8+CD57+ T cells (not recorded which) from PBMCs.

The CDR3: CASSRGSNQPQHF. The CDR3 DNA is TGTGCCAGCAGCAGGGGGAGCAATCAGCCCCAGCATTTT. This chain uses TRBV12-3 or TRBV12-4 with TRBJ1-5; 7 bases agree with TRBD1. Trimming took 6 bases from V and 1 from J; bases not matched to a gene: 0. The length of the CDR3 is 13 residues.